A selection of T cell receptor beta chains follows, all from one sample in a study of T-cell memory formation after mild COVID-19. TCRdb redid the calling of the 5' RACE reads with MiXCR, one entry per CDR3 protein. This sample has a few hundred thousand distinct CDR3 sequences, with 15% to 20% found just once. Sequencing used PBMCs or a T cell subset sorted from them (not recorded which). The receptor set was obtained from a man aged 18 to 29 who had mild COVID-19 (a few samples of this study predate the infection). Cell type and time point are not known. Each CDR3 is given with its conserved first and last residue. A D gene is named only where the DNA matches it firmly. A row's size may be missing; if present it is once, few, many or a size class.

d_call	clone_size	v_call	j_call	cdr3_nt	cdr3_aa
TRBD1	.	TRBV15	TRBJ1-4	TGTGCCACCAGCAGTGTGGGACAGGGCAATGAAAAACTGTTTTTT	CATSSVGQGNEKLFF
TRBD1	few	TRBV2	TRBJ1-1	TGTGCCAGCAGAACAGGGGGCCCTGAAGCTTTCTTT	CASRTGGPEAFF
TRBD1	.	TRBV4-3	TRBJ1-1	TGCGCCAGCAGCACCGTGTTCAGGGGGCTAGGGACTGAAGCTTTCTTT	CASSTVFRGLGTEAFF
.	few	TRBV7-7	TRBJ1-1	TGTGCCAGCAGCTTCCACATGAACACTGAAGCTTTCTTT	CASSFHMNTEAFF
.	few	TRBV28	TRBJ1-5	TGTGCCAGCAGTACTTGGGCAGGAGATCAGCCCCAGCATTTT	CASSTWAGDQPQHF
.	few	TRBV3-1	TRBJ2-4	TGTGCCAGCAGCCTGGACAATGGGGACATTCAGTACTTC	CASSLDNGDIQYF
.	.	TRBV20-1	TRBJ2-1	TGCAGTGCTAGAGAACCGACCCGTTACAATGAGCAGTTCTTC	CSAREPTRYNEQFF
TRBD2	few	TRBV25-1	TRBJ2-5	TGTGCCAGCAGTGAATCCCTAGCGGGGGTAGAGACCCAGTACTTC	CASSESLAGVETQYF
.	.	TRBV5-1	TRBJ2-6	TGCGCCAGCAGCCCGGACCCTTCTGGGGCCAACGTCCTGACTTTC	CASSPDPSGANVLTF
.	.	TRBV14	TRBJ2-5	TGTGCCAGCAGCCAAATAAAACGGGACATCCAAGAGACCCAGTACTTC	CASSQIKRDIQETQYF
TRBD2	.	TRBV7-7	TRBJ2-3	TGTGCTAGCAGCTTAGACCCGAGCGGGGGCACAGATACGCAGTATTTT	CASSLDPSGGTDTQYF
.	many	TRBV6-5	TRBJ1-2	TGTGCCAGCAGGCCTTCCGGTGGGGATGGCTACACCTTC	CASRPSGGDGYTF
.	few	TRBV5-5	TRBJ2-3	TGTGCCAGCGGCCTGTTAGACGGTACGCAGTATTTT	CASGLLDGTQYF
.	few	TRBV5-6	TRBJ1-6	TGTGCCAGCAGCTTGCTGGGAGGGCCCTATAATTCACCCCTCCACTTT	CASSLLGGPYNSPLHF
.	.	TRBV27	TRBJ2-3	TGTGCCAGCAGTTTAGGGGCGGCAGGGGCCCGCACAGATACGCAGTATTTT	CASSLGAAGARTDTQYF
.	many	TRBV20-1	TRBJ2-3	TGCAGTGCTAGAGATACGCGGGGAACTGAGACAGATACGCAGTATTTT	CSARDTRGTETDTQYF
TRBD2	.	TRBV24-1	TRBJ2-1	TGTGCCACCGGGACTAGCGGGGGGGCCTCCTACAATGAGCAGTTCTTC	CATGTSGGASYNEQFF
.	few	TRBV19	TRBJ2-1	TGTGCCACCCAAGCGGCCTCCTACAATGAGCAGTTCTTC	CATQAASYNEQFF
.	few	TRBV29-1	TRBJ2-2	TGCAGCGTTGGAGGACTGCACACCGGGGAGCTGTTTTTT	CSVGGLHTGELFF
.	once	TRBV12-3/TRBV12-4	TRBJ1-2	TGTGCCAGCAGTGGTTACGTGGCGCCTTATGGCTACACCTTC	CASSGYVAPYGYTF
.	.	TRBV4-1	TRBJ2-7	TGCGCCAGCAGCCAAGACCCAGGAGCACGTTACGAGCAGTACTTC	CASSQDPGARYEQYF
TRBD1	.	TRBV20-1	TRBJ2-5	TGCAGTGCTGGTCTGACAGGGGCCCAAGAGACCCAGTACTTC	CSAGLTGAQETQYF
TRBD1	few	TRBV6-5	TRBJ2-6	TGTGCCAGCCTAACAGGGGGCTCAATTACCGGGGCCAACGTCCTGACTTTC	CASLTGGSITGANVLTF
.	.	TRBV5-1	TRBJ1-2	TGCGCCAGCAGCTTGGGGGGGATCGCTAACTATGGCTACACCTTC	CASSLGGIANYGYTF
.	many	TRBV4-3	TRBJ2-3	TGCGCCAGCAGCCGTCTTCTCACGGATACGCAGTATTTT	CASSRLLTDTQYF
.	once	TRBV4-1	TRBJ1-5	TGCGCCAGCAGCCAAGATGCGGGGAGCTTTCAGCCCCAGCATTTT	CASSQDAGSFQPQHF
.	.	TRBV20-1	TRBJ2-7	TGCAGTGCTAGCCTCAGGGGGGCCGGCTACGAGCAGTACTTC	CSASLRGAGYEQYF
TRBD1	few	TRBV29-1	TRBJ1-5	TGCAGCGTTGTAAGCCCGCGGGACAGACGCAATCAGCCCCAGCATTTT	CSVVSPRDRRNQPQHF
.	many	TRBV5-1	TRBJ2-7	TGCGCCAGCAGCTTGGACAGCGATTCCTACGAGCAGTACTTC	CASSLDSDSYEQYF
.	many	TRBV5-6	TRBJ1-2	TGTGCCAGCAGCTCAGGACAGTACTATGGCTACACCTTC	CASSSGQYYGYTF
.	.	TRBV7-9	TRBJ2-5	TGTGCCAGCAGCTTCGGGCAGTGGGAGACCCAGTACTTC	CASSFGQWETQYF
.	few	TRBV10-2	TRBJ1-5	TGCGCCAGCAGCGCCGAGGATCAGCCCCAGCATTTT	CASSAEDQPQHF
TRBD1	few	TRBV28	TRBJ2-1	TGTGCCAGCAGGCGCGACAGGGCCCGATACAATGAGCAGTTCTTC	CASRRDRARYNEQFF
TRBD2	once	TRBV10-2	TRBJ2-1	TGCGCCAGCAGCCCCCAGGGACTAGCGGGGTGGAATGAGCAGTTCTTC	CASSPQGLAGWNEQFF
.	.	TRBV7-6	TRBJ2-7	TGTGCCAGCAGCCCCCATATGACAGGAGGGGACAAGCAGTACTTC	CASSPHMTGGDKQYF
TRBD2	.	TRBV20-1	TRBJ2-7	TGCAGTGCCCCTATCCCGGGGGGAGGCGAGCAGTACTTC	CSAPIPGGGEQYF
.	few	TRBV12-3/TRBV12-4	TRBJ2-1	TGTGCCAGCAGACGTCCCGGGGGACATGAGCAGTTCTTC	CASRRPGGHEQFF
TRBD1	.	TRBV28	TRBJ1-1	TGTGCCAGCAGTTCCGGACAGGGGGCGCGTACTGAAGCTTTCTTT	CASSSGQGARTEAFF
.	few	TRBV7-6	TRBJ2-5	TGTGCCAGCAGCCCTTCCGATCGGGAGACCCAGTACTTC	CASSPSDRETQYF
.	.	TRBV29-1	TRBJ1-3	TGCAGCGCTCGGACCCGCTCTGGAAACACCATATATTTT	CSARTRSGNTIYF
TRBD2	few	TRBV5-4	TRBJ2-1	TGTGCCAGCAGCTTGGATGGCGGGGGGCCGGTCGGGAATGAGCAGTTCTTC	CASSLDGGGPVGNEQFF
.	few	TRBV11-2	TRBJ1-6	TGTGCCAGCAGCTTAGGGTACAGTGGTTCACCCCTCCACTTT	CASSLGYSGSPLHF
.	.	TRBV7-2	TRBJ2-3	TGTGCCAGCTACAGTTACGGGGGGCAGGATACGCAGTATTTT	CASYSYGGQDTQYF
TRBD2	few	TRBV20-1	TRBJ2-1	TGCAGTGCTGGTAGCGGGGAAGAGCAGTTCTTC	CSAGSGEEQFF
.	few	TRBV20-1	TRBJ2-3	TGCAGTGCTAGAGATAGAACTCTAGGCAGCACAGATACGCAGTATTTT	CSARDRTLGSTDTQYF